This T cell receptor beta chain was documented in a study of OX40 agonist ivuxolimab in advanced cancers. As for the study in general: An anti-OX40 (CD134) antibody with agonistic activity, ivuxolimab, was administered to patients.

The method was immunoSEQ multiplex PCR; TCRdb's version includes in-frame clones alone and lacks a portion of them. The sample has 95,000 to 100,000 clones, roughly 88% seen once; the top ten hold around 1.6%. The sample here was CD4+ or CD8+ T cells sorted from blood, taken in a trial of the OX40 agonist ivuxolimab. The sequence came from an adult with an advanced solid tumor such as melanoma, head and neck, liver or kidney cancer.

The CDR3 loop reads CASSQQALSNQPQHF. CDR3 coding DNA: TGCGCCAGCAGCCAACAGGCCCTCAGCAATCAGCCCCAGCATTTT. The V gene is TRBV4-3, the J gene TRBJ1-5; D unresolved. Trimming pared 2 bases from V and 1 base from J, leaving 9 bases between. This CDR3 contains 15 residues. CDR1 is LGHNA and CDR2 is YSLEER in the germline V gene.